The present T cell receptor beta chain was sequenced within a study of T cell responses to AZD1222 COVID-19 vaccine. Notes on the study in general: Rises in breadth and depth of Spike-specific TCRs came after two AZD1222 doses. Repertoire sampling was restricted to post-peak T cell response timepoints. Baseline serology detected seropositivity in only a handful of AZD1222 recipients.

This clone was detected only once. Its antigen is unidentified. The table came from immunoSEQ multiplex PCR; TCRdb's copy has only in-frame clones and leaves some out. The sample contains tens of thousands of clones, less than 95% of which appear only once. This specimen was peripheral blood, taken 28 days after the second AZD1222 dose. The TCR originated in an adult who received the AZD1222 COVID-19 vaccine.

CDR3 coding DNA: TGTGCCAGCAGCCCTCGAGGATTTAATGAAAAACTGTTTTTT. Protein product: CASSPRGFNEKLFF. This chain links TRBV9 with TRBJ1-4; no clear D gene. This CDR3 is built from 14 residues. V was clipped by 4 bases and J by 4 bases, with 11 bases between them. Germline values: CDR1 SGDLS, CDR2 YYNGEE.